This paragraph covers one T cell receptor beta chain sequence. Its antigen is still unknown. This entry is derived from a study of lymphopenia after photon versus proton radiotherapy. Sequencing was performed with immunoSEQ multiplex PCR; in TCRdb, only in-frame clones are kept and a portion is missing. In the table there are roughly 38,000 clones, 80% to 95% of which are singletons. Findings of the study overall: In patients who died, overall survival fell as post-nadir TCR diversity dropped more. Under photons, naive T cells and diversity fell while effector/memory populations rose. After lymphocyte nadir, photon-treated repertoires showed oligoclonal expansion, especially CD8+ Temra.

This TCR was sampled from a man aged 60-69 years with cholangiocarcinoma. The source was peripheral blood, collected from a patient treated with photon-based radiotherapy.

The CDR3 protein is CASSPRQSSNQPQHF. Here the CDR3 DNA reads TGTGCCAGCAGCCCGAGACAAAGTAGCAATCAGCCCCAGCATTTT. The chain recombines TRBV6-5 with TRBJ1-5; D is undetermined. V was pared by 6 bases and J by 0 bases, with 12 bases between. CDR1 and CDR2 (germline): MNHEY, SVGAGI. This CDR3 has 15 residues.